Listed below are T cell receptor beta chains from one sample, sequenced in a study of blood T cell repertoires in COVID-19. The protocol was immunoSEQ multiplex PCR, while the TCRdb copy is restricted to in-frame clones and leaves out a portion. Altogether fewer than 90,000 clones are present, 86% being singletons, with the ten largest covering around a sixth. Sample: peripheral blood. The receptors originated from a man older than 75 in a cohort sampled during active COVID-19. Both conserved end residues are part of each CDR3. Each record gives: J gene, clone size, V gene, D gene, CDR3 DNA, CDR3 protein. A D gene is named only where the DNA matches it firmly. Clone size, where shown, is once, few, many, or a class for clones that have expanded.

TRBJ1-6 | few | TRBV14 | TRBD1 | TGTGCCAGCAGCCAAGACAAGGGGGCAAAATTTAAGTCACCCCTCCACTTT | CASSQDKGAKFKSPLHF
TRBJ1-2 | - | TRBV6-1 | TRBD1 | TGTGCCAGCAGTGAGGGGACAGTCTCTAACTATGGCTACACCTTC | CASSEGTVSNYGYTF
TRBJ1-3 | - | TRBV29-1 | - | TGCAGCGTTGAACATGGCTCCGCTGGAAACACCATATATTTT | CSVEHGSAGNTIYF
TRBJ1-5 | few | TRBV18 | - | TGTGCCAGCTCACCCCTGGGGGCCGAGCCCCAGCATTTT | CASSPLGAEPQHF
TRBJ1-5 | - | TRBV6-5 | - | TGTGCCAGCAGTTGGGACATGGGCAATCAGCCCCAGCATTTT | CASSWDMGNQPQHF
TRBJ1-1 | - | TRBV5-1 | - | TGCGCCAGCGGCGCAGGGCTGAACACTGAAGCTTTCTTT | CASGAGLNTEAFF
TRBJ2-2 | - | TRBV14 | - | TGTGCCAGCAGCCAAGAACTCGGGAACACCGGGGAGCTGTTTTTT | CASSQELGNTGELFF
TRBJ2-6 | once | TRBV5-1 | TRBD1 | TGCGCCAGCAGCTTCCGACAGGGGGCGCATTCTGGGGCCAACGTCCTGACTTTC | CASSFRQGAHSGANVLTF
TRBJ1-1 | - | TRBV7-3 | - | TGTGCCAGCAGCCCCAGGGGAAGCACTGAAGCTTTCTTT | CASSPRGSTEAFF
TRBJ2-3 | - | TRBV19 | - | TGTGCCAGTAGTATAACAGGACAGAGGGCCACAGATACGCAGTATTTT | CASSITGQRATDTQYF
TRBJ2-3 | - | TRBV5-1 | TRBD2 | TGCGCCAGCAGCCTAGCGGGGGCCACAGATACGCAGTATTTT | CASSLAGATDTQYF
TRBJ1-6 | - | TRBV19 | - | TGTGCCAGTAGAGGTCAGGCGGGGAATTCACCCCTCCACTTT | CASRGQAGNSPLHF
TRBJ1-2 | - | TRBV18 | - | TGTGCCAGCTCACCCGTGCAGGGTGGCTACACCTTC | CASSPVQGGYTF
TRBJ1-4 | once | TRBV23-1 | TRBD1 | TGCGCCAGCAGTCAATCGCGGAGGGACAGGGCTAATGAAAAACTGTTTTTT | CASSQSRRDRANEKLFF
TRBJ2-3 | few | TRBV4-2 | TRBD1 | TGTGCCAGCAGCCAAGTAGGGACAGGTGTCCCAGATACGCAGTATTTT | CASSQVGTGVPDTQYF
TRBJ2-7 | - | TRBV3-1/TRBV3-2 | TRBD2 | TGTGCCAGCAGCCAAGATCAAGCGGGGGGCAGCTCCTACGAGCAGTACTTC | CASSQDQAGGSSYEQYF
TRBJ2-1 | - | TRBV12-3/TRBV12-4 | - | TGTGCCAGCAGTTTAACCCGGGACAATGAGCAGTTCTTC | CASSLTRDNEQFF
TRBJ2-5 | - | TRBV5-1 | TRBD1 | TGCGCCAGCAGCGGAGACAGGGGGAGGGAGGAGACCCAGTACTTC | CASSGDRGREETQYF
TRBJ2-3 | - | TRBV29-1 | TRBD1 | TGCAGCGTAAGCAGGGGGCCCCCCACAGATACGCAGTATTTT | CSVSRGPPTDTQYF
TRBJ2-2 | - | TRBV29-1 | TRBD2 | TGCAGCGTTGAACGCCGCCTAGCGGGGCCGAACACCGGGGAGCTGTTTTTT | CSVERRLAGPNTGELFF
TRBJ2-1 | - | TRBV18 | TRBD1 | TGTGCCAGCTCACGTGGAGGGACAGGGGTTAATAATGAGCAGTTCTTC | CASSRGGTGVNNEQFF
TRBJ1-3 | once | TRBV7-9 | - | TGTGCCAGCAGCTTAGCAGGGGCTGGAAACACCATATATTTT | CASSLAGAGNTIYF
TRBJ2-5 | - | TRBV19 | - | TGTGCCAGTAGTAGTAAGGGAGACCAAGAAACCCAGTACTTC | CASSSKGDQETQYF
TRBJ2-3 | few | TRBV4-3 | TRBD2 | TGCGCCAGCAGCCAAGATCTGGCGGGGGGGCCGGGGGATACGCAGTATTTT | CASSQDLAGGPGDTQYF
TRBJ1-6 | few | TRBV27 | TRBD1 | TGTGCCAGCAGTTTATCCTGGACAGGTGGTTCACCCCTCCACTTT | CASSLSWTGGSPLHF
TRBJ2-5 | - | TRBV18 | - | TGTGCCAGCTCACCGCCAGCGCCAGAGACCCAGTACTTC | CASSPPAPETQYF
TRBJ1-4 | - | TRBV28 | - | TGTGCCAGCAGTACTAATACGGGGAACCTGGGGGGTGAAAAACTGTTTTTT | CASSTNTGNLGGEKLFF
TRBJ1-2 | - | TRBV18 | - | TGTGCCAGCCAACCGGGCGAGGGTGACTATGGCTACACCTTC | CASQPGEGDYGYTF
TRBJ2-1 | once | TRBV9 | - | TGTGCCAGCAGCCCGCGGCCATTCTCCTACAATGAGCAGTTCTTC | CASSPRPFSYNEQFF
TRBJ2-7 | - | TRBV7-8 | TRBD1 | TGTGCCAGCAGCTCAGGACAGGGTAACGAGCAGTACTTC | CASSSGQGNEQYF
TRBJ2-4 | few | TRBV7-9 | TRBD2 | TGTGCCAGCAGCCAACGGCTAAGCGGGGGCCGTATGAACATTCAGTACTTC | CASSQRLSGGRMNIQYF